This T cell receptor (beta chain) was captured in a study of blood T cell repertoires in COVID-19. Study details: Specimens from acute and convalescent COVID-19 originated in the United States, Italy and Spain. PBMCs, B-cell-depleted T cells, or T cells provided the cDNA or gDNA that made up the material.

Per the original methods: It was from reference gene primer amplification that nucleated cell counts were estimated. Sequencing used immunoSEQ multiplex PCR; TCRdb keeps in-frame clones, though not all of them. That table furnishes V, J and clone size, whereas the DNA furnished D and trimming. The data contain 45,000 to 65,000 clones, roughly nine tenths of them singletons. Germline V CDR1 and CDR2: MNHEY, SVGAGI. Trimming left V 6 bases short and J 2 bases short, with 14 bases between. This CDR3 has 15 amino acids. The specimen sequenced was peripheral blood. This sequence originates from a man aged 55 to 70 with active COVID-19. The chain combines TRBV6-5 with TRBJ2-1; D ambiguous. CDR3 in amino acids: CASSLPGLPYNEQFF. CDR3 coding DNA: TGTGCCAGCAGCCTACCGGGTCTACCCTACAATGAGCAGTTCTTC.